This TCR beta chain was obtained from a study of blood T cell repertoires in COVID-19. Authors' methods: Nucleated cell counts were estimated from reference gene primer amplification. Produced via immunoSEQ multiplex PCR; TCRdb's table is partial and in-frame only. V and J calls plus clone size are reproduced from that table; the DNA served to infer D and trimming. The sample consists of over 75,000 clones, almost 80% of them appearing once. Trimming took 2 bases from V and 8 from J, leaving 10 bases between them. The CDR3 covers 13 residues. The rearrangement uses TRBV12-3 or TRBV12-4 and TRBJ2-1, with TRBD1 as a possible D gene (6 bases). The receptor's source is a human donor in a cohort sampled during active COVID-19. Sequences were obtained from peripheral blood. CDR3 loop: CASSLYREDEQFF. DNA of the CDR3: TGTGCCAGCAGTTTATACAGGGAAGATGAGCAGTTCTTC.